This T cell receptor (beta chain) was retrieved from a study of blood T cell repertoires in COVID-19. Measured with immunoSEQ multiplex PCR; TCRdb has only the in-frame clones, and not every one. The sample contains fewer than 200,000 clones, 70% to 85% of which appear only once. The germline CDR1 and CDR2 sequences are LNHDA and SQIVND (reference sequence). Trimming stripped 6 bases from V and 0 bases from J, with 12 bases between. CDR3 length equals 15 residues. Among Cohort 3 donors, those recovered had two negative PCRs, clearance, or symptom resolution. V usage is TRBV19 and J usage is TRBJ1-5; possibly TRBD1 for D (6 bases). This receptor was identified in a man in his fifties or sixties who had recovered from COVID-19. Sequencing was carried out using PBMCs or T cells enriched from blood (not recorded which). CDR3 loop: CASRPGDNSNQPQHF. For the CDR3, the DNA is TGTGCCAGTAGGCCAGGGGATAATAGCAATCAGCCCCAGCATTTT.